This T cell receptor beta chain derives from a study of T cell repertoires in cytomegalovirus infection. Using its own MiXCR run on the reads, TCRdb lists one record per CDR3 protein. The sample records approximately 730,000 distinct CDR3 sequences, roughly 33% being singletons. Germline-derived CDR1 and CDR2 are MNHEY and SVGEGT. Trimming took off 5 bases at V and 5 bases at J, with 13 bases between the two ends. The CDR3 runs to 14 residues. This clonotype was observed a few times. What it recognizes is unknown. Source: cultured PBMCs, taken from culture after CMV antigen stimulation. This rearrangement joins TRBV6-2 or TRBV6-3 to TRBJ1-5, with D possibly being TRBD1 (5 bases). The source of this sequence is a human donor in good health (CMV status not recorded). Some clones in this sample may be carry-over from other donors' samples. Here the CDR3 reads CASSVHRRDQPQHF. In nucleotides, the CDR3 is TGTGCCAGCAGTGTCCACAGGCGAGATCAGCCCCAGCATTTT.